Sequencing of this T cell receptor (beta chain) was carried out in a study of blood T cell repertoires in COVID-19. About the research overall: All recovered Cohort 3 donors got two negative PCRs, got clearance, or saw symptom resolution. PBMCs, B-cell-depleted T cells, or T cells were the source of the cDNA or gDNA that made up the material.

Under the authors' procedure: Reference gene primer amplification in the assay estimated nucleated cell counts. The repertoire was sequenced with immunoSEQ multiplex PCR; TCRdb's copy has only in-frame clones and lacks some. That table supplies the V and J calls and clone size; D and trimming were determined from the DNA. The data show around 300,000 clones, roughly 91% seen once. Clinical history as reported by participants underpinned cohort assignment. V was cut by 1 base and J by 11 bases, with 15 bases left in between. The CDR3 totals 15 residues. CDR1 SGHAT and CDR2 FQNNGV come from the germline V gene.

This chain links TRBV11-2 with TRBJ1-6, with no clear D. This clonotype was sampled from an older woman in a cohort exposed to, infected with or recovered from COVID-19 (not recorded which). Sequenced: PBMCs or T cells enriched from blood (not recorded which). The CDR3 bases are TGTGCCAGCAGCTTAGTTGAGAGTGAATCGGCACCCCTCCACTTT. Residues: CASSLVESESAPLHF.